The TCR beta chain described here comes from a study of human T cells and chemical hapten exposure (dated by TCRdb to about 2021). About the study as a whole: For sensitization, 2% DPC in acetone was applied to an approximately 2 cm by approximately 2 cm area of upper inner arm skin. Throughout the approximately 24-week study period, patients were also given weekly therapeutic DPC doses on the scalp. Patch tests used Finn chambers with 0.01% DPC on the upper back, scored after 6 days by International Contact Dermatitis Research Group standards. The mostly female patient cohort included alopecia areata with under or over 50% scalp involvement, alopecia totalis and alopecia universalis. The libraries were sequenced as a pool, and the TCR yield per sample differed mostly because of small variations in library volumes within the pool. Peripheral blood TCR repertoire changes were tracked in vivo in alopecia patients during primary and secondary sensitization to the hapten diphenylcyclopropenone (DPC). Patient blood was sampled pre-sensitization (week 0) and at 2, 6 and about 24 weeks after DPC sensitization. For TCR sequencing, blood came from over 25 alopecia patients at anywhere from one to four time points (pre-sensitization, 2, 6 and 24 weeks). Both TCR alpha and TCR beta chains were sequenced from each blood RNA sample.

The full study reports these points: The number of TCRs above 1 in 1000 frequency did not change with DPC sensitization; there was no evidence of global repertoire structure alterations. Repeated subsampling changed both the strength of the expansion versus patch-test correlation and the threshold at which that correlation became significant. Expanded TCRs formed significantly more large CDR3 similarity clusters than pre-sensitization or healthy control sets, consistent with antigen-driven responses. Because every patient had alopecia, a presumed autoimmune disease, the patients' immune response might differ from that of healthy individuals. The number of PT1 expanded TCRs positively correlated with patch test score, significant at thresholds 8, 16 and 32 but not 4.

Taken with the paper, the label for time point translates to: patch test 1, 2 weeks after DPC sensitization. Reading the label with the study, this specimen's treatment or condition is: therapeutic diphenylcyclopropenone sensitization with weekly scalp DPC. Total RNA was isolated from unfractionated whole blood collected in Tempus Blood RNA tubes. At each patch-test visit, blood was drawn before the patch test was applied. Eligible patients were aged 18 to 70, diagnosed with alopecia, deemed suitable for DPC therapy, and excluded if pregnant. This clonotype was seen ten or more times. No antigen is known for it. Per-base qualities were not stored, and no clone one base away is much larger. The library was made by RACE. Sequencing took place on a NextSeq 500. During library preparation, unique molecular identifiers were attached to individual cDNA molecules so that TCRs could be counted in a quantitative, reproducible way. Per the source publication's procedure: The median number of TCRs per sample was around 96,000, ranging from roughly 20,000 to 700,000. The Decombinator software suite was used to annotate the V, J and CDR3 of the TCR reads. Every sample was subsampled to the same number of TCRs (28,000) for the PS versus PT1 abundance plots. TCRs were defined as expanded if absent before sensitization and observed at least eight times at the 2-week time point. The public reads were reprocessed in TCRdb via fastp at Q25 and MiXCR, keeping in-frame beta chains. One record per CDR3 amino acid sequence lists the most common genes and DNA. TCRdb assigned the V and J calls; the authors' analysis was not used. For this sample the table gives roughly 38,000 distinct CDR3 sequences, of which more than 3% were detected only once. The top ten clonotypes cover about 24% of the sample.

The TCR sequence derives from a man over 45 with alopecia areata. Some clones in this sample may be carry-over from other donors' samples. The sample consisted of whole blood, taken in connection with sensitization to the hapten diphenylcyclopropenone (DPC).

Here is the DNA: TGTGCCAGCAGCTTAGAGCTTCTATACGAGCAGTACTTC. This codes for CASSLELLYEQYF. Rearrangement joined TRBV7-2 to TRBJ2-7; the D gene remains uncertain. V loses 1 base of germline sequence and J loses 4 bases, and the interval between the two ends is 8 bases. From its cysteine to its phenylalanine, the CDR3 spans 13 amino acids. Solely the CDR3 DNA is kept, with 39 bases framed from the first base. According to the germline V gene, CDR1 reads SGHTA and CDR2 reads FQGNSA.